One and the same sample provided the 18 T cell receptor beta chains below, sequenced in a study of cytomegalovirus exposure and HLA in healthy donors. Primers included in the PCR were 60 Vbeta and 13 Jbeta primers. Only in-frame clones appear in the TCRdb table, and some are missing; sequencing was by immunoSEQ multiplex PCR. The sample holds 160,000 or so clones; 70% to 80% are singletons and the top ten take around 1.4%. Sequencing used PBMCs. These receptor sequences come from a male donor in good health and CMV-seronegative.

The V gene is TRBV23-1, the J gene TRBJ1-5, with D possibly TRBD1 on 5 matching bases. TRBV23-1 is placed among ORFs of uncertain function. CDR3 length: 18 amino acids. Between the trimmed V and J ends, which lost 6 bases and 0 bases, there was a span of 21 bases. CDR3: CASSIKGPDGYSNQPQHF. As DNA, the CDR3 is TGCGCCAGCAGCATCAAGGGGCCGGATGGATATAGCAATCAGCCCCAGCATTTT.

The rearrangement uses TRBV5-1 and TRBJ2-5; 9 positions match TRBD2. V lost 4 bases and J lost 5; bases outside the gene matches: 9. The CDR3 has 15 amino acids. Germline CDR1 and CDR2: SGHRS and YFSETQ. The CDR3 bases are TGCGCCAGCAGCCAAACCGGGACTAGCATGGAGACCCAGTACTTC. Its protein product is CASSQTGTSMETQYF.

The rearrangement links TRBV18 to TRBJ2-7; maybe TRBD2 (5 bases). With 2 bases removed from V and 2 bases from J, the gap between germline ends came to 13 bases. The CDR3 is 15 amino acids. Per the germline V gene, CDR1 is KGHSH and CDR2 is LQKENI. CDR3 sequence reads: CASSPGRGPAYEQYF. CDR3 nucleotides: TGTGCCAGCTCACCAGGGAGAGGGCCCGCCTACGAGCAGTACTTC.

The CDR3 DNA reads as TGTGCCAGCAGCTTAGCTCCGGGGAAGGGCTATGGCTACACCTTC. This encodes CASSLAPGKGYGYTF. The rearrangement links TRBV7-2 to TRBJ1-2; D gene ambiguous. V dropped 0 bases and J dropped 4 bases, with 12 bases sitting between them. The CDR3 has 15 amino acids. Germline CDR1 SGHTA, CDR2 FQGNSA.

J is TRBJ1-1 and V is TRBV7-2, with D hard to call. The CDR3 spans 15 residues. CDR1 and CDR2 from the germline V gene are SGHTA and FQGNSA. Trimming removed 5 bases at V and 5 bases at J, with 18 bases between. The CDR3 loop reads CASSTPEYPRTEAFF. The CDR3, as DNA: TGTGCCAGCAGCACCCCAGAGTATCCGAGGACTGAAGCTTTCTTT. The full variable domain, its missing parts supplied by reference TRBV7-2 and TRBJ1-1, is GAGVSQSPSNKVTEKGKDVELRCDPISGHTALYWYRQSLGQGLEFLIYFQGNSAPDKSGLPSDRFSAERTGGSVSTLTIQRTQQEDSAVYLCASSTPEYPRTEAFFGQGTRLTVV.

The J gene is TRBJ2-3, the V gene TRBV6-1; 8 nucleotides align to TRBD1. The CDR3 is 15 amino acids. Unmatched junction bases numbered 6, after V lost 5 bases and J lost 2 bases. The V gene's germline CDR1 is MNHNS and CDR2 SASEGT. CDR3 sequence: CASSPGTGFTDTQYF. The CDR3 DNA sequence: TGTGCCAGCAGTCCCGGGACAGGATTCACAGATACGCAGTATTTT.

This clone has just one count. This chain connects TRBV25-1 to TRBJ1-4; the D gene is possibly TRBD1 (5 bases). In germline, CDR1 is MGHDK, CDR2 SYGVNS. This CDR3 comprises 15 residues. V was trimmed by 1 base and J by 0 bases, leaving 6 bases between them. Written as DNA, the CDR3 is TGTGCCAGCAGTGAATTGGGGCCAACTAATGAAAAACTGTTTTTT. Amino acids: CASSELGPTNEKLFF.

The rearrangement uses TRBV30 and TRBJ2-3; 7 bases match TRBD2. J lost 3 bases, V lost 4 bases, and 7 bases had no gene match. Germline CDR1 GTSNPN, CDR2 SVGIG (reference sequence). The CDR3 runs to 14 residues. This chain's CDR3 is CAWTWAGATDTQYF. The DNA for the CDR3 is TGTGCCTGGACTTGGGCGGGAGCAACAGATACGCAGTATTTT.

This clone was seen more than once but under ten times. This chain links TRBV27 with TRBJ1-2; D might be TRBD1 (6 bases). Trimming removed 2 bases at V and 6 bases at J, with 10 bases between. Germline loops: CDR1 MNHEY, CDR2 SMNVEV (reference sequence). This CDR3 is built from 13 residues. The CDR3 spells CASSLTRGDGYTF. Written as DNA, the CDR3 is TGTGCCAGCAGTTTAACCAGGGGTGATGGCTACACCTTC.

V gene TRBV11-3 combines with J gene TRBJ1-3; D is ambiguous. This CDR3 is built from 15 residues. Germline V gives CDR1 SGHNT, CDR2 YENEEA. V lost 0 bases and J 0 bases, leaving 6 bases between the germline ends. The CDR3 nucleotides read TGTGCCAGCAGCTTAGATCCGTCCTCTGGAAACACCATATATTTT. It is translated as CASSLDPSSGNTIYF.

V usage is TRBV5-5 and J usage is TRBJ2-7; 13 nucleotides match TRBD2. V dropped 0 bases and J dropped 0; count of bases not matched to a gene: 3. The CDR3 covers 17 residues. Germline CDR1 SGHKS, CDR2 YYEKEE (reference sequence). The CDR3 loop reads CASSLGLAGGLSYEQYF. The CDR3 DNA is TGTGCCAGCAGCTTGGGACTAGCGGGAGGCCTCTCCTACGAGCAGTACTTC.

As DNA, the CDR3 is TGCAGCGTTGGGACTAGCGGGAGCCTCCAAGAGACCCAGTACTTC. This codes for CSVGTSGSLQETQYF. The chain combines TRBV29-1 with TRBJ2-5; 13 nucleotides align to TRBD2. The CDR3 is 15 amino acids. Germline CDR1 reads SQVTM; CDR2 reads ANQGSEA. V lost 4 bases, J lost 1 base, and 3 bases stayed unmatched.

Notes on this clone: Additional DNA sequences in this sample encode the identical CDR3. The rearrangement links TRBV19 to TRBJ1-2, with 10 bases that match TRBD1. Germline CDR1 reads LNHDA; CDR2 reads SQIVND (reference sequence). J was trimmed by 6 bases and V by 2 bases; bases with no gene match: 3. This CDR3 is built from 14 residues. CDR3 nucleotides: TGTGCCAGTAGTATATCGACAGGGGGCCATGGCTACACCTTC. Translated: CASSISTGGHGYTF.

J is TRBJ2-3 and V is TRBV4-3, with TRBD1 matching over 7 bases. Germline CDR1 LGHNA, CDR2 YSLEER. V shed 2 bases and J 11 bases; nucleotides not matched to a gene: 10. This CDR3 region has 14 residues. In DNA form, the CDR3 reads TGCGCCAGCAGCCAACTAGAGCGCCAGGGGGAGCAGTATTTT. Its protein product is CASSQLERQGEQYF.

The V and J genes are TRBV6-1 and TRBJ2-3; TRBD1 is a possible D gene (5 bases). V lost 5 bases to trimming and J lost 6 bases, with 15 bases between them. CDR3 length: 14 residues. The germline V gene encodes CDR1 MNHNS and CDR2 SASEGT. The CDR3 loop is CASSSEGESDTQYF. The DNA of the CDR3 is TGTGCCAGCAGTTCGGAAGGGGAATCGGATACGCAGTATTTT.

V is TRBV6-4 and J is TRBJ1-5; D is uncertain. Germline values: CDR1 MRHNA, CDR2 SNTAGT. The CDR3 spans 11 residues. Trimming removed 7 bases at V and 6 bases at J, with 7 bases between. The CDR3 sequence: CASTPGQPQHF. CDR3 sequence (DNA): TGTGCCAGCACCCCGGGTCAGCCCCAGCATTTT.

The V and J genes are TRBV10-3 and TRBJ1-1, with D uncertain. The CDR3 is 13 residues long. Trimming took 3 bases from V and 0 from J, leaving 5 bases between them. Germline CDR1 is ENHRY and CDR2 is SYGVKD. In DNA, the CDR3 is TGTGCCATCAGTGAAACACTGAACACTGAAGCTTTCTTT. Translating it yields CAISETLNTEAFF.

This clone was found once. This chain connects TRBV11-3 to TRBJ2-1; 8 positions agree with TRBD2. The ends lost 0 bases at V and 9 bases at J; junction bases unmatched: 7. CDR3 length: 15 amino acids. In germline, CDR1 is SGHNT, CDR2 YENEEA. Here the CDR3 reads CASSLDGLAEGEQFF. The CDR3 region has the DNA TGTGCCAGCAGCTTAGATGGACTAGCCGAAGGTGAGCAGTTCTTC.